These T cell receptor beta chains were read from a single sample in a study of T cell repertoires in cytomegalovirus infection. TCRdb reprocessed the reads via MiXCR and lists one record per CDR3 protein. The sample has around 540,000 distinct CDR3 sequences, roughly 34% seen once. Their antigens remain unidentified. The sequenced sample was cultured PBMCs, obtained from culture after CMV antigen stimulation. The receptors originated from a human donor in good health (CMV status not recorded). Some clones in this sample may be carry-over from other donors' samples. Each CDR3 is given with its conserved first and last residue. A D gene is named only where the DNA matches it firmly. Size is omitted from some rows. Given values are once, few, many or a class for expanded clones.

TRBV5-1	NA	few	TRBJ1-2	CASDRDGRLNYGYTF	TGCGCCAGCGACCGGGACGGTCGATTAAACTATGGCTACACCTTC
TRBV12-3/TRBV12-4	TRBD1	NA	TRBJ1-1	CASNPTGVATEAFF	TGTGCCAGCAACCCGACAGGGGTGGCCACTGAAGCTTTCTTT
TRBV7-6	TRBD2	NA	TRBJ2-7	CASSPGTSGSTYEQYF	TGTGCCAGCAGCCCCGGGACTAGCGGGAGTACTTACGAGCAGTACTTC
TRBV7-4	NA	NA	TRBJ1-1	CASSLVGSRNEAFF	TGTGCCAGCAGCTTAGTCGGGAGTAGGAATGAAGCTTTCTTT
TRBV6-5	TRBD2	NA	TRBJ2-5	CASSYALAGERQYF	TGTGCCAGCAGTTACGCGCTAGCGGGAGAACGCCAGTACTTC
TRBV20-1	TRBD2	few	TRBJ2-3	CSASLAGQTDTQYF	TGCAGTGCTAGCCTAGCGGGCCAAACAGATACGCAGTATTTT
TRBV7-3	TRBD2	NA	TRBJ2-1	CASSPGGGGRRNEQFF	TGTGCCAGCAGCCCGGGGGGAGGCGGGAGGAGGAATGAGCAGTTCTTC
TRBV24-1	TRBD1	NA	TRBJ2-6	CATGYTGGSGANVLTF	TGTGCCACCGGATATACAGGGGGCTCTGGGGCCAACGTCCTGACTTTC
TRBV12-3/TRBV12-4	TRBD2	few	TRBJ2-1	CASSLGLATTYNEQFF	TGTGCCAGCAGCCTGGGACTAGCGACGACCTACAATGAGCAGTTCTTC
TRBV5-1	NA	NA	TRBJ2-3	CASSLFTGTDTQYF	TGCGCCAGCAGCTTGTTTACGGGCACAGATACGCAGTATTTT
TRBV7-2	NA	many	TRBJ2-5	CASSAEETQYF	TGTGCCAGCAGCGCCGAAGAGACCCAGTACTTC
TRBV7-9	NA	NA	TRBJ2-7	CASSVGYEQYF	TGTGCCAGCAGCGTCGGCTACGAGCAGTACTTC
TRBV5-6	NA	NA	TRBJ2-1	CASSPAARVSYNEQFF	TGTGCCAGCAGCCCCGCGGCGAGAGTATCCTACAATGAGCAGTTCTTC
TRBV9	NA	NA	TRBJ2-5	CASSVETAGTQYF	TGTGCCAGCAGCGTAGAGACCGCTGGGACCCAGTACTTC
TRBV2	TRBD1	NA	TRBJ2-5	CASSETDRDQETQYF	TGTGCCAGCAGTGAGACGGACAGGGATCAAGAGACCCAGTACTTC
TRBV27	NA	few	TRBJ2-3	CASRYGKLRTNGTDTQYF	TGTGCCAGCCGCTACGGCAAACTCAGGACTAACGGGACAGATACGCAGTATTTT
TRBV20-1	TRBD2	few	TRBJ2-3	CSARDRGDPSTDTQYF	TGCAGTGCTAGAGATCGGGGGGACCCTAGCACAGATACGCAGTATTTT
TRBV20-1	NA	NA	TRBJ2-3	CSAREHSLSTDTQYF	TGCAGTGCTAGAGAGCATAGTTTGAGCACAGATACGCAGTATTTT
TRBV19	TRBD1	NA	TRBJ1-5	CASSIAGQVRGQPQHF	TGTGCCAGTAGTATAGCCGGACAGGTACGAGGTCAGCCCCAGCATTTT
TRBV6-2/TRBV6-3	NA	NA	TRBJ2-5	CASSTWLETQYF	TGTGCCAGCAGTACCTGGTTGGAGACCCAGTACTTC
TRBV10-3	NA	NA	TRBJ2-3	CAISEPSTDTQYF	TGTGCCATCAGTGAGCCAAGCACAGATACGCAGTATTTT
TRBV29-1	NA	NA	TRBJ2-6	CSVAGSAGANVLTF	TGCAGCGTCGCAGGGTCCGCTGGGGCCAACGTCCTGACTTTC
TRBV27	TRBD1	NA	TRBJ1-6	CASSPTGGFSPLHF	TGTGCCAGCAGTCCCACAGGGGGCTTCTCACCCCTCCACTTT
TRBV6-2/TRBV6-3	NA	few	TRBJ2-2	CASSPVPGAGPNTGELFF	TGTGCCAGCAGTCCCGTGCCGGGGGCGGGACCGAACACCGGGGAGCTGTTTTTT
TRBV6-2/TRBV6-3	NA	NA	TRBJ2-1	CASSYEYGGPYNEQFF	TGTGCCAGCAGTTATGAGTATGGCGGACCCTACAATGAGCAGTTCTTC
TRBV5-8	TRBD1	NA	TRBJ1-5	CASSPNDREGQPQHF	TGTGCCAGCAGCCCAAATGACAGGGAAGGTCAGCCCCAGCATTTT
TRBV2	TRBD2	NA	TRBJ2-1	CASRKLAGVGYEQFF	TGTGCCAGCAGAAAACTAGCGGGAGTGGGCTATGAGCAGTTCTTC
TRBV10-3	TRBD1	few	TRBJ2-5	CAIRRTGGEETQYF	TGTGCCATCAGGAGGACAGGGGGCGAGGAGACCCAGTACTTC
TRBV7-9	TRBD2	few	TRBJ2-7	CASSSSGTSRFEQYF	TGTGCCAGCAGCTCGTCCGGGACTAGTCGCTTCGAGCAGTACTTC
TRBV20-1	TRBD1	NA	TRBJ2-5	CSASPGQGRETQYF	TGCAGTGCTAGCCCGGGACAGGGTAGAGAGACCCAGTACTTC
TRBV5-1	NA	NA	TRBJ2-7	CASSSQHYEQYF	TGCGCCAGCAGCTCACAGCACTACGAGCAGTACTTC
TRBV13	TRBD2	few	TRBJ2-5	CASSSTLAGETQYF	TGTGCCAGCAGCTCAACACTAGCGGGAGAGACCCAGTACTTC
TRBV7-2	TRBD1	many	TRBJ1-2	CASSLDQGTGGYTF	TGTGCCAGCAGCTTAGATCAGGGGACAGGCGGCTACACCTTC
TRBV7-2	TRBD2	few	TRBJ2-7	CASSYQALAGSEQYF	TGTGCCAGCAGTTACCAGGCACTAGCGGGTAGCGAGCAGTACTTC
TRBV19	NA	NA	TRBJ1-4	CASSIYGTTNEKLFF	TGTGCCAGTAGTATTTACGGGACTACTAATGAAAAACTGTTTTTT
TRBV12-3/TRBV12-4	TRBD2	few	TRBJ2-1	CASSLTSGSTYEQFF	TGTGCCAGCAGTCTCACTAGCGGGAGTACGTATGAGCAGTTCTTC
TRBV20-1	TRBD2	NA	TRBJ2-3	CSAGSGRTTTDTQYF	TGCAGTGCTGGAAGCGGGAGGACGACCACAGATACGCAGTATTTT
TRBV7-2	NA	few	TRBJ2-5	CASSLPTSQETQYF	TGTGCCAGCAGCCTCCCGACAAGCCAAGAGACCCAGTACTTC
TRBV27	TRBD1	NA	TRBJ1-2	CASSATSGTGRYYGYTF	TGTGCCAGCAGTGCGACATCCGGGACAGGGCGGTACTATGGCTACACCTTC
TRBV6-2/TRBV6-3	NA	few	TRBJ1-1	CASSPRVGMNTEAFF	TGTGCCAGCAGTCCACGGGTCGGGATGAACACTGAAGCTTTCTTT
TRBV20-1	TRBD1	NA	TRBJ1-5	CSATRATGLSPRINQPQHF	TGCAGTGCCACTAGGGCGACAGGGTTAAGCCCGAGAATCAATCAGCCCCAGCATTTT
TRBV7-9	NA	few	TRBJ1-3	CASSLGRNSGNTIYF	TGTGCCAGCAGCCTTGGACGGAACTCTGGAAACACCATATATTTT
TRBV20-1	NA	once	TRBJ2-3	CSARPDPAVIADTQYF	TGCAGTGCTAGACCTGACCCCGCGGTGATCGCAGATACGCAGTATTTT
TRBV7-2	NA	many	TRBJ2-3	CASSFRGTRSGDTQYF	TGTGCCAGCAGCTTTCGGGGGACCCGATCAGGGGATACGCAGTATTTT
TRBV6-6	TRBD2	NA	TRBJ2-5	CASSYSTSGRGETQYF	TGTGCCAGCAGTTACTCAACTAGCGGGAGGGGAGAGACCCAGTACTTC
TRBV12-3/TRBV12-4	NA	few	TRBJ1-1	CASSVRGNTEAFF	TGTGCCAGCAGTGTACGGGGGAACACTGAAGCTTTCTTT
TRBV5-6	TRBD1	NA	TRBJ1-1	CASSLEENRDRGRAFF	TGTGCCAGCAGCTTGGAGGAGAACCGGGACAGGGGGCGAGCTTTCTTT